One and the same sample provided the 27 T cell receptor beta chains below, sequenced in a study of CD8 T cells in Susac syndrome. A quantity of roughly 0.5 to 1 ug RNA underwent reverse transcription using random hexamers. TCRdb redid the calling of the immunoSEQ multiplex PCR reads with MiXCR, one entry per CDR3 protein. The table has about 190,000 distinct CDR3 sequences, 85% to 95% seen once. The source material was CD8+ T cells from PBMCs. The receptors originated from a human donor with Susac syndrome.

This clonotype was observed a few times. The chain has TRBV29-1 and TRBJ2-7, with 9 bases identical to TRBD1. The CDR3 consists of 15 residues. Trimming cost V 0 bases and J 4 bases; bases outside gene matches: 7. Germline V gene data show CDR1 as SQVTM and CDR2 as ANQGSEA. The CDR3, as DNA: TGCAGCGTTGAAGAGGCGAGGACAGGGGTTTACGAGCAGTACTTC. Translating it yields CSVEEARTGVYEQYF.

As DNA, the CDR3 is TGTGCCTGGAGTGTAATGGTGGCCACTGAAGCTTTCTTT. Translating it yields CAWSVMVATEAFF. This sequence joins TRBV30 and TRBJ1-1; D not certain. The CDR3 length is 13 residues. Germline V gives CDR1 GTSNPN, CDR2 SVGIG (reference sequence). With 0 bases removed from V and 4 bases from J, the gap between germline ends came to 9 bases.

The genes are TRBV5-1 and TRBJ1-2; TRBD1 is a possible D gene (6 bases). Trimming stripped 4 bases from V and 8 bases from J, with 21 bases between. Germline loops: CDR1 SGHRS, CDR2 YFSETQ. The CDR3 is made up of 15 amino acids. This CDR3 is CASSAAGVWRKGYTF. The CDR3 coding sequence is TGCGCCAGCAGCGCGGCAGGGGTCTGGAGAAAGGGCTACACCTTC.

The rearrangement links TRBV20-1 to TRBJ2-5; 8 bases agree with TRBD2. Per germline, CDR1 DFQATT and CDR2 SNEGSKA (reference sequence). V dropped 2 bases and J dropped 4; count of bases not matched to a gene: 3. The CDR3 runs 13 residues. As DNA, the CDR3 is TGCAGTGCTAGACCGGGGGGGCGAGAGACCCAGTACTTC. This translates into CSARPGGRETQYF.

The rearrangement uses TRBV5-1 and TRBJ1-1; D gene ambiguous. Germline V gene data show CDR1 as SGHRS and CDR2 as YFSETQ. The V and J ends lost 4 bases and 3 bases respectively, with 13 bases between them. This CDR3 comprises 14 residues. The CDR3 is CASSARGRDTEAFF. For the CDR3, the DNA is TGCGCCAGCAGCGCAAGAGGACGGGACACTGAAGCTTTCTTT.

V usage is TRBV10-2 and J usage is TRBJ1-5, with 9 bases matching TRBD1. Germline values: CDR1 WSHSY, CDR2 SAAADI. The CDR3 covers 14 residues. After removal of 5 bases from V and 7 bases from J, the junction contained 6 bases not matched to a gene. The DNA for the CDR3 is TGCGCCAGCAGTTTCGACAGGGGGGGACAGCCCCAGCATTTT. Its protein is CASSFDRGGQPQHF.

CDR3 bases: TGTGCCAGCAGCGCCCACCGGGACGGTAAATCCCATGGCTACACCTTC. This sequence encodes CASSAHRDGKSHGYTF. The V call is TRBV9, the J call TRBJ1-2; D is perhaps TRBD1 (5 bases). The CDR3 totals 16 residues. The germline CDR1 and CDR2 sequences are SGDLS and YYNGEE. The V end was cut by 3 bases, the J end by 6 bases, with 21 bases between.

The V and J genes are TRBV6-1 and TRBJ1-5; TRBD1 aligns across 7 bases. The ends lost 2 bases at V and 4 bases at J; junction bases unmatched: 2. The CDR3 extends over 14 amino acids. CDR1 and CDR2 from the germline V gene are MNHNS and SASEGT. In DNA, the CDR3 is TGTGCCAGCAGTGAATGGGGACAGAATCAGCCCCAGCATTTT. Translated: CASSEWGQNQPQHF.

The DNA of the CDR3 is TGTGCCAGCAGCCAAGATCGGGGGAGGGAGCAGTTCTTC. Translating gives CASSQDRGREQFF. The chain carries TRBV4-2 and TRBJ2-1; weak D call: TRBD2 (6 bases). Trimming removed 0 bases from V and 10 bases from J, with 10 bases in between. The CDR3 has 13 residues. Germline CDR1 and CDR2: LGHNA and YNFKEQ.

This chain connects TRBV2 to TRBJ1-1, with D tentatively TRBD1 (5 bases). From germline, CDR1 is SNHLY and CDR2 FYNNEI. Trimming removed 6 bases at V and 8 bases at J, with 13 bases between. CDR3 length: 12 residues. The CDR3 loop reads CASRLRRGEAFF. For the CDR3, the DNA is TGTGCCAGCAGGCTCAGAAGGGGAGAAGCTTTCTTT.

CDR3 DNA: TGTGCCAGCAGCCAAAAAGGGGATATACAAGAGACCCAGTACTTC. It encodes CASSQKGDIQETQYF. This rearrangement joins TRBV4-2 to TRBJ2-5; D is perhaps TRBD1 (5 bases). Trimming pared 2 bases from V and 2 bases from J, leaving 12 bases between. The CDR3 extends over 15 amino acids. Germline V gene sequence: CDR1 LGHNA, CDR2 YNFKEQ.

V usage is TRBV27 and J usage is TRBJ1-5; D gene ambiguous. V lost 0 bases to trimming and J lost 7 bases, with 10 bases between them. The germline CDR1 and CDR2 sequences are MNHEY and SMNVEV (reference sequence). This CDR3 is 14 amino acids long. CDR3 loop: CASSLSGKRQPQHF. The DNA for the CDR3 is TGTGCCAGCAGTTTATCAGGAAAAAGACAGCCCCAGCATTTT.

This CDR3 reads CASLSGQGRGYTF. DNA for the CDR3: TGTGCCAGCCTCAGCGGACAGGGTCGAGGCTACACCTTC. J is TRBJ1-2 and V is TRBV6-5, with 8 positions matching TRBD1. Per germline, CDR1 MNHEY and CDR2 SVGAGI. There are 13 residues in the CDR3. J was trimmed by 8 bases and V by 8 bases; bases with no gene match: 10.

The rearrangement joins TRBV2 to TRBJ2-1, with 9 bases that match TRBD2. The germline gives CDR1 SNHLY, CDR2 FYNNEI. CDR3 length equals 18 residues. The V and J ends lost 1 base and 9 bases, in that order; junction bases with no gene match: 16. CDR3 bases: TGTGCCAGCAGTGAAGTGGAGTTCCGGACTAGCGAGCGCGTTGAGCAGTTCTTC. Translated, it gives CASSEVEFRTSERVEQFF.

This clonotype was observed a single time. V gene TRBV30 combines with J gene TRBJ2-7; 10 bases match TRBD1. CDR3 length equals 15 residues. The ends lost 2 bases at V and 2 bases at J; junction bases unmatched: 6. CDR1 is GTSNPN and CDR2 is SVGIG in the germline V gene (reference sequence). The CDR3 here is CAWSKPGQGTYEQYF. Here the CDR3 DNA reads TGTGCCTGGAGTAAACCGGGACAGGGGACCTACGAGCAGTACTTC.

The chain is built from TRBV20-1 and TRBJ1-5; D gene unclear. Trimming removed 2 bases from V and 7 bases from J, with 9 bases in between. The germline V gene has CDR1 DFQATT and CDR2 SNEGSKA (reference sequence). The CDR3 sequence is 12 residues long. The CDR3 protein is CSARILGQPQHF. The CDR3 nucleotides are TGCAGTGCTAGAATCCTAGGGCAGCCCCAGCATTTT.

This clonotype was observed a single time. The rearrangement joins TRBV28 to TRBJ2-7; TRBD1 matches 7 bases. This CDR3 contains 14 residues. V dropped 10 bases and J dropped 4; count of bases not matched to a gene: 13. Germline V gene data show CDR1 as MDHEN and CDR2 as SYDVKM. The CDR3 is CATTPSGGLYEQYF. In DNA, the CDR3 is TGTGCCACCACGCCGTCAGGGGGATTATACGAGCAGTACTTC.

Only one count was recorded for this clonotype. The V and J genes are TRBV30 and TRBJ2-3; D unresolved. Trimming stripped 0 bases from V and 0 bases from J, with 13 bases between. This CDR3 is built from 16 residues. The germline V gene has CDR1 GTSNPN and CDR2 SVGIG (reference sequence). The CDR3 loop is CAWSVPGQTSTDTQYF. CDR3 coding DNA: TGTGCCTGGAGTGTGCCGGGTCAGACTAGCACAGATACGCAGTATTTT.

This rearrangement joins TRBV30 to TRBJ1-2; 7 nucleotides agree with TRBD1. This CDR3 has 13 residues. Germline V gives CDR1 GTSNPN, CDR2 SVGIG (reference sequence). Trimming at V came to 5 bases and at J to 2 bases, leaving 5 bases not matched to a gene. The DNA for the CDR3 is TGTGCCTGGTCAAGACAGGGAAACTATGGCTACACCTTC. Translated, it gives CAWSRQGNYGYTF.

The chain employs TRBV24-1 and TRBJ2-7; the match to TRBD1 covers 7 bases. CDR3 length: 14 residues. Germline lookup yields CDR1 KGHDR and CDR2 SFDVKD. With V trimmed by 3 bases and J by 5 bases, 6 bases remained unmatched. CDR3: CATSDVTGSNEQYF. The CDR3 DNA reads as TGTGCCACCAGTGATGTGACAGGGAGCAACGAGCAGTACTTC.

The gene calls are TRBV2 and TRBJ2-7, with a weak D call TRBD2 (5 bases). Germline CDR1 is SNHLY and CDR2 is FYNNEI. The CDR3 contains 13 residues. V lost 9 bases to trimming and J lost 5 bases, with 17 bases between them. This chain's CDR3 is CASTPSGENEQYF. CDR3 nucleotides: TGTGCCAGTACCCCCAGCGGTGAGAACGAGCAGTACTTC.

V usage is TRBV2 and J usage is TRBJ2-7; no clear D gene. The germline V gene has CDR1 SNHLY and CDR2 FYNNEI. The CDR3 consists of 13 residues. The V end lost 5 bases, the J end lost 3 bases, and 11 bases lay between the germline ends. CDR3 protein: CASSPVHNYEQYF. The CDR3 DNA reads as TGTGCCAGCAGTCCCGTCCATAACTACGAGCAGTACTTC.

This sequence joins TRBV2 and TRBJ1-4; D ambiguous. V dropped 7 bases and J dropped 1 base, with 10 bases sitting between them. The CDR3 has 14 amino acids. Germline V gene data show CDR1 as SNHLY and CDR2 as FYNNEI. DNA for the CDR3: TGTGCCAGCATGCCCGAGGGAACTAATGAAAAACTGTTTTTT. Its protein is CASMPEGTNEKLFF.

The CDR3 is CASSYSDSGPTNTEAFF. For the CDR3, the DNA is TGTGCCAGCAGTTACAGCGACTCTGGGCCGACGAACACTGAAGCTTTCTTT. The V and J genes are TRBV6-5 and TRBJ1-1; D unclear. V lost 2 bases, J lost 1 base, and 17 bases lay in between. The length of the CDR3 is 17 residues. Germline V lookup: CDR1 MNHEY, CDR2 SVGAGI.

CDR3 amino acids: CASSRTGQDAVLYNEQFF. The DNA of the CDR3 is TGTGCCAGCAGCCGAACGGGCCAGGACGCAGTGTTGTACAATGAGCAGTTCTTC. V and J are TRBV6-2 or TRBV6-3 and TRBJ2-1, with D uncertain. The CDR3 contains 18 residues. Trimming pared 6 bases from V and 4 bases from J, leaving 25 bases between. Germline CDR1 reads MNHEY; CDR2 reads SVGEGT.

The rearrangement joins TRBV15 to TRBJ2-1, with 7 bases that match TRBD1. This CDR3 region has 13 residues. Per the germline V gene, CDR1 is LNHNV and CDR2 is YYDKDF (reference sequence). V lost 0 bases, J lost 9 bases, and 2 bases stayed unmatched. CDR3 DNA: TGTGCCACCAGCAGAGATAGGGGGCGTGAGCAGTTCTTC. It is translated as CATSRDRGREQFF.

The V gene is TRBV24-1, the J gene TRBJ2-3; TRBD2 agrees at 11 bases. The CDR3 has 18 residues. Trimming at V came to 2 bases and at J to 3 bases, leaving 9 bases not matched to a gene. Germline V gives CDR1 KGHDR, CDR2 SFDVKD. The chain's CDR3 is CATSDSRITSGGTDTQYF. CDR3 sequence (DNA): TGTGCCACCAGTGATTCACGGATCACTAGCGGGGGAACAGATACGCAGTATTTT.